This T cell receptor beta chain was captured by sequencing in a study of blood T cell repertoires in COVID-19. Study-wide context: In each case, the material was cDNA or gDNA derived from T cells, B-cell-depleted T cells, or PBMCs.

In the authors' workflow: Cell counts per sample came from amplifying reference gene primers. Method: immunoSEQ multiplex PCR; TCRdb's copy keeps in-frame clones and lacks some. V and J calls and clone size are as listed in that table; D and trimming were resolved from the DNA. The sample yields roughly 200,000 clones, roughly 77% seen once. The V gene end was trimmed by 5 bases and the J gene end by 12 bases; junction bases not matched to a gene: 9. CDR1 is DFQATT and CDR2 is SNEGSKA in the germline V gene (reference sequence). The CDR3 consists of 11 residues. This clone was observed once. Followed over time, Seattle patients had been enrolled while infection was active.

This clonotype originated in a woman aged 40 to 50 with COVID-19, enrolled during active disease. The chain uses TRBV20-1 and TRBJ1-2; 7 bases align to TRBD1. The material sequenced was peripheral blood. The CDR3 reads CSAPTDRDDTF. The CDR3 coding sequence is TGCAGTGCTCCGACAGACAGGGACGACACCTTC.